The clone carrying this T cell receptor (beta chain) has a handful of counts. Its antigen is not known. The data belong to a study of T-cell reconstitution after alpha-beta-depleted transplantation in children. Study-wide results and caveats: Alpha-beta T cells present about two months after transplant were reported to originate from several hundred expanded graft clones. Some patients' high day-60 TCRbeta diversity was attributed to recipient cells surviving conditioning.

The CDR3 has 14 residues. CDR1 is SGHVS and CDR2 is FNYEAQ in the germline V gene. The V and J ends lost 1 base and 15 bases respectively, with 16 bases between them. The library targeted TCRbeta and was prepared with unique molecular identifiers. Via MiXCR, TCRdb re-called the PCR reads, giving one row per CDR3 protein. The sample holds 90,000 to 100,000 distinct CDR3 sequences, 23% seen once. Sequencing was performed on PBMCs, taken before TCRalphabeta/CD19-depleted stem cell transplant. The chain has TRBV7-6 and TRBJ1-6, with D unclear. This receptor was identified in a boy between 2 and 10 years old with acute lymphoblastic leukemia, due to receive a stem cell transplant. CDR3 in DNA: TGTGCCAGCAGCTTAGACGTAGATAATTCAGTCCTCCACTTT. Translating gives CASSLDVDNSVLHF. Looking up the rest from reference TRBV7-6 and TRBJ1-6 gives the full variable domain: GAGVSQSPRYKVTKRGQDVALRCDPISGHVSLYWYRQALGQGPEFLTYFNYEAQQDKSGLPNDRFSAERPEGSISTLTIQRTEQRDSAMYRCASSLDVDNSVLHFGNGTRLTVT.